This T cell receptor (beta chain) derives from a study of T cells expressing NK-cell markers. Overall study findings and caveats: A few of the donors also had these clonotypes leading their CD3+CD56-NKG2C+ fraction.

This CDR3 has 14 amino acids. From germline, CDR1 is SGHRS and CDR2 YFSETQ. TCRdb processed the 5' RACE reads again and assigns one entry to each CDR3 protein, with no DNA. The sample has roughly 180,000 distinct CDR3 sequences. As concerns this clonotype: Its specificity is unknown.

The chain links TRBV5-1 to TRBJ2-7. This clonotype was obtained from a woman aged 18 to 75 in good health. Sequencing used blood T cells: a sorted CD56 or NKG2C T cell subset, CD4+ or CD8+ T cells, or bulk PBMC T cells (not recorded which). The CDR3 reads CASSLAVSYYEQYF.